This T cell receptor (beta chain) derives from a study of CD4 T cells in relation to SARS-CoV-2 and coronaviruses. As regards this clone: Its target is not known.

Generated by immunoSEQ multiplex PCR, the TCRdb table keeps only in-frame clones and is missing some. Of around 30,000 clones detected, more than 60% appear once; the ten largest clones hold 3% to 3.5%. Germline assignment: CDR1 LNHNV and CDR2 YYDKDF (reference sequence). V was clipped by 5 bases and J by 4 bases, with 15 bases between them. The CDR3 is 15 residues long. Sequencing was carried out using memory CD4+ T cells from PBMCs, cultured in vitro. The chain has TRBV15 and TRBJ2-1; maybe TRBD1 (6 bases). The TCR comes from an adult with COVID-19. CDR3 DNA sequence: TGTGCCACCAGCGGTCGACACAGGGTGTACAATGAGCAGTTCTTC. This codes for CATSGRHRVYNEQFF.